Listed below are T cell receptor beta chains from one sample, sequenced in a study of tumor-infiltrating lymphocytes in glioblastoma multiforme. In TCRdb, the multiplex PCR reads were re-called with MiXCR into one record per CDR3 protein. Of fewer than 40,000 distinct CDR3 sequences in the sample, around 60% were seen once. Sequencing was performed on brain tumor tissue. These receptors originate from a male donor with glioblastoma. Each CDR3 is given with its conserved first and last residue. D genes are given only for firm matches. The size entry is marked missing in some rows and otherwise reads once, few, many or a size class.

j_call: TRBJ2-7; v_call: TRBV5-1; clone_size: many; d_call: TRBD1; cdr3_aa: CASSTPDRGQNEQYF; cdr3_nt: TGCGCCAGCAGCACGCCGGACAGGGGGCAGAACGAGCAGTACTTC
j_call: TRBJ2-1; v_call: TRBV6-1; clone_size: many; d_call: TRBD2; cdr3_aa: CASTRLANYNGQFF; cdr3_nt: TGTGCCAGCACGAGACTAGCGAACTACAATGGGCAGTTCTTC
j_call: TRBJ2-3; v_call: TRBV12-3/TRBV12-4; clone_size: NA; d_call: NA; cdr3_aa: CASGEMFDTQYF; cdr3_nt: TGTGCCAGCGGCGAGATGTTTGATACGCAGTACTTT
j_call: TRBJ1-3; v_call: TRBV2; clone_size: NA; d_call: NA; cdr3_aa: CASSENLAGSGNTIYF; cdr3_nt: TGTGCCAGCAGTGAAAATTTGGCGGGCTCTGGAAACACCATATATTTT
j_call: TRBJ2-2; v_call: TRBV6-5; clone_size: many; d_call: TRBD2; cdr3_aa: CASKSTSGNTGELFF; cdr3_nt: TGTGCCAGCAAATCGACTAGCGGAAACACCGGGGAGCTGTTTTTT
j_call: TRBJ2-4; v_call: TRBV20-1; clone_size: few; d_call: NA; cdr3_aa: CSARDPDMGIRKAKNIQYF; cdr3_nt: TGCAGTGCTAGAGACCCGGACATGGGGATTCGGAAGGCCAAAAACATCCAGTACTTC
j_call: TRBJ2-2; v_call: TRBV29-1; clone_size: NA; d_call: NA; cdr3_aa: CSAEGHTEELFF; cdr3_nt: TGCAGCGCCGAAGGGCACACCGAGGAGCTGTTTTTT
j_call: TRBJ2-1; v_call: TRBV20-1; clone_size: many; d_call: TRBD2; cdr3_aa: CSARDQTGTSGRSSYNEQFF; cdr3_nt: TGCAGTGCTAGAGACCAAACCGGGACTAGCGGGAGGAGCTCCTACAATGAGCAGTTCTTC
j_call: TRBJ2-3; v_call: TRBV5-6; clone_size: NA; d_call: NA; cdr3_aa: CAGSLVAADTQYF; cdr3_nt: TGTGCCGGCAGCTTGGTTGCGGCAGACACGCAGTATTTT
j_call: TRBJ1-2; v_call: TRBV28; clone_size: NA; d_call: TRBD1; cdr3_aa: CASCSGQVYGYTF; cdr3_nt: TGTGCCAGCTGTTCAGGACAGGTCTATGGCTACACCTTC
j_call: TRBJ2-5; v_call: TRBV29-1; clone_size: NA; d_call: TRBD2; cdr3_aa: CSLDIAGRETQYF; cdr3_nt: TGCAGCCTTGACATAGCGGGTAGAGAGACCCAGTACTTC
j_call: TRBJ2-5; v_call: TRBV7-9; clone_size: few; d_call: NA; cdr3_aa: CASGLSGYQETQYF; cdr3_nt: TGTGCCAGCGGCTTAAGTGGATATCAAGAGACCCAGTACTTC
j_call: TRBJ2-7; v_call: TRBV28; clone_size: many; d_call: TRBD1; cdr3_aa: CASSFVQGNDEQYF; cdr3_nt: TGTGCCAGCAGTTTCGTACAGGGGAATGACGAGCAGTACTTC
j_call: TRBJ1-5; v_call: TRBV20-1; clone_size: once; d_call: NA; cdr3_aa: CNASQGHRGDQPQHF; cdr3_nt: TGCAATGCTAGTCAAGGTCATAGAGGAGATCAGCCCCAGCATTTT
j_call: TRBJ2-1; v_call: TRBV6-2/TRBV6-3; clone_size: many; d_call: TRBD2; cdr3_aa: CASTGLAGYNEQFF; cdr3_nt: TGTGCCAGCACCGGACTAGCGGGTTACAATGAGCAGTTCTTC
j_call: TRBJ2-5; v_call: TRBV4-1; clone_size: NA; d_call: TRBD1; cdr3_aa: CASSHSGQGQETQYF; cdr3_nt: TGCGCCAGCAGTCATTCGGGACAGGGTCAAGAGACCCAGTACTTC
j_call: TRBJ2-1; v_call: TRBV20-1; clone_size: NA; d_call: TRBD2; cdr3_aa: CSARERGALDYNEQFF; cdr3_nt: TGCAGTGCTAGGGAGCGGGGGGCCCTAGACTACAATGAGCAGTTCTTC
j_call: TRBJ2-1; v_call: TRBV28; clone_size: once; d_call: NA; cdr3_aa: CASSLSTIGSLVSSPSYNEQFF; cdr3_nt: TGTGCCAGCAGTTTATCTACTATCGGGAGTCTTGTATCTTCCCCCTCCTACAATGAGCAGTTCTTC
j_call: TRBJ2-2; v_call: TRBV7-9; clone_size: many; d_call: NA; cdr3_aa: CASRGGDGELFF; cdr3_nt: TGTGCCAGCAGGGGCGGGGACGGGGAGCTGTTTTTT
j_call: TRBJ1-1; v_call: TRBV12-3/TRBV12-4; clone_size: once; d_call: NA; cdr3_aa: CARSPQQRWETEAFF; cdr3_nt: TGTGCCAGGAGTCCCCAACAACGATGGGAGACTGAAGCTTTCTTT
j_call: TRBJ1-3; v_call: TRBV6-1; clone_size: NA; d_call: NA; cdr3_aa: CATRRADSSGNTIYF; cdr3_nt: TGTGCCACCCGCCGCGCGGACAGCTCTGGAAACACCATATATTTT
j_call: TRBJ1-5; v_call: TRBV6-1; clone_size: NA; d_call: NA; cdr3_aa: CTSSARGQPQHF; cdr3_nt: TGTACCAGCAGTGCACGGGGCCAGCCCCAGCATTTT
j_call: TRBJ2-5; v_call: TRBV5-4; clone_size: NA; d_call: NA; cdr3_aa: CASIPGRGQETLYF; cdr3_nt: TGTGCCAGCATCCCTGGCCGGGGGCAAGAGACCCTGTACTTC
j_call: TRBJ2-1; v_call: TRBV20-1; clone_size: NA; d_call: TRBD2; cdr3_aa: CSARDEWTSGRNSYNEQFF; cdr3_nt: TGCAGTGCTAGAGATGAATGGACTAGCGGGCGAAACTCCTACAATGAGCAGTTCTTC
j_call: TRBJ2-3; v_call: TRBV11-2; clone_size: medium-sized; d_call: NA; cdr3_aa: CASSFGPGRDTQYF; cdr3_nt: TGTGCCAGCAGCTTCGGTCCGGGACGAGATACGCAGTATTTT
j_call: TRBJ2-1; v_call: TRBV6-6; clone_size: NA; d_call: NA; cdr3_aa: CADASGIGVYNEQFF; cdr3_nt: TGTGCCGACGCTTCCGGGATAGGGGTTTACAATGAGCAGTTCTTC
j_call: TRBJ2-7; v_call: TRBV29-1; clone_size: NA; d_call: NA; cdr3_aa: CSVYLVGRGFYAQYF; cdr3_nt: TGCAGCGTTTATCTAGTGGGACGGGGGTTCTACGCGCAGTACTTC
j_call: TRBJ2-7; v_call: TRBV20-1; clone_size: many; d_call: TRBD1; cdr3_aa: CSARGRGQGHYEQYF; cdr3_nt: TGCAGTGCTAGAGGTCGTGGACAGGGCCACTACGAGCAGTACTTC
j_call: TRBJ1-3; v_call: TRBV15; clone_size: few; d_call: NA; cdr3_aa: CATSNDRYSGNTIYF; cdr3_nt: TGTGCCACCAGCAATGATCGCTACTCTGGAAACACCATATATTTT
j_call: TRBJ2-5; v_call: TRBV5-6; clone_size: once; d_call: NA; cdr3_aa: CASTRELQETQYF; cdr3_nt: TGTGCCAGCACCCGGGAGCTCCAAGAGACCCAGTACTTC
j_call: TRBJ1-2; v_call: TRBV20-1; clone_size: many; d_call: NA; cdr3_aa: CSARGKGGYTF; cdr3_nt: TGCAGTGCTAGAGGAAAAGGCGGCTACACCTTC
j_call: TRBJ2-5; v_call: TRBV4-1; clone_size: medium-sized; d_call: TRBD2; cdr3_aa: CASSQEVASGSGGTQYF; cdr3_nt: TGCGCCAGCAGCCAAGAGGTGGCTAGCGGGAGTGGGGGGACCCAGTACTTC
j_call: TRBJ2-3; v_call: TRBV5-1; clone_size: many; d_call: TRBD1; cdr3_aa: CASSSGQGARSDTQYF; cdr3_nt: TGCGCCAGCAGCTCAGGACAGGGGGCTCGGTCAGATACGCAGTATTTT
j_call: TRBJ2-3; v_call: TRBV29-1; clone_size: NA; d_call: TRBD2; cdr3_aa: CSVRSSGISTDTQYF; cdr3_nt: TGCAGCGTACGCTCCAGCGGGATAAGCACAGATACGCAGTATTTT
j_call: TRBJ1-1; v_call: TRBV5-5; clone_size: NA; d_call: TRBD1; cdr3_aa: CASSLVGQGASNEAFF; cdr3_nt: TGTGCTAGCAGCTTGGTGGGACAGGGGGCATCGAATGAAGCTTTCTTT